At least ten counts were recorded for the clone carrying this T cell receptor (beta chain). The antigen is unknown. The sample is drawn from a study of T-cell reconstitution after alpha-beta-depleted transplantation in children. Unique molecular identifiers featured in how the TCRbeta library was prepared. TCRdb reprocessed the PCR reads via MiXCR and lists one record per CDR3 protein. The sample holds roughly 300,000 distinct CDR3 sequences; roughly 10% are singletons and the top ten take around 24%. Study-level findings and limits: Recipient T cells and thymic progenitors that survived were the source of the high TCRbeta diversity seen at day 60 in some patients. T-cell counts and diversity at one year following transplant were attributed mainly to newly produced T cells. Alpha-beta T cells about two months after transplant reportedly derived from several hundred expanded graft clones.

The source material was peripheral blood, sampled 180 days after TCRalphabeta/CD19-depleted stem cell transplant. The sequence derives from a male patient aged 2 to 10 who had a stem cell transplant for chronic granulomatous disease, so the T cells may come from the graft donor.

The CDR3 DNA reads TGTGCCAGCAGCGTAGAGGGACTGCAACAAGAGACCCAGTACTTC. Protein: CASSVEGLQQETQYF. This rearrangement joins TRBV9 to TRBJ2-5; D perhaps matches TRBD2 (6 bases). Trimming removed 0 bases at V and 2 bases at J, with 11 bases between. There are 15 residues in the CDR3. Germline V gives CDR1 SGDLS, CDR2 YYNGEE.